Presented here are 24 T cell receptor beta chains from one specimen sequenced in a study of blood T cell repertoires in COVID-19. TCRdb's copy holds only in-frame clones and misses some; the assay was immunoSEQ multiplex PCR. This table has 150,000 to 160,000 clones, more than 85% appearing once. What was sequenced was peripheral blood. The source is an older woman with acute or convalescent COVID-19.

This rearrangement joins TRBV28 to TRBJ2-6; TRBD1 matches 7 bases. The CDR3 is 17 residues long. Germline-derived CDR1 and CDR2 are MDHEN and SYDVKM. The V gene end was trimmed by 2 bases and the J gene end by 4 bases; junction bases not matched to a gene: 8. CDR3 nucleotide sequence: TGTGCCAGCAGTTTAGTAGGGGGCGCTGAAGGGGCCAACGTCCTGACTTTC. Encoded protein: CASSLVGGAEGANVLTF.

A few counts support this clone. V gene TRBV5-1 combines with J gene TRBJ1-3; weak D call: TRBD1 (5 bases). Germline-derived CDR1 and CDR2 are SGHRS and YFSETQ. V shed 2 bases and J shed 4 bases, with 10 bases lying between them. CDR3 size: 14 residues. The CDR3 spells CASSFGKGGNTIYF. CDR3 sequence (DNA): TGCGCCAGCAGCTTCGGAAAGGGGGGAAACACCATATATTTT.

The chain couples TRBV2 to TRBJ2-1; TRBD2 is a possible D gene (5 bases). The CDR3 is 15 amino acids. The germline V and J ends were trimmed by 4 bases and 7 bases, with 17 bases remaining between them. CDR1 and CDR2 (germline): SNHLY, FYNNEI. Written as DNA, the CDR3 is TGTGCCAGCAGTGCCTCCGGGAAAGGGTTTAATGAGCAGTTCTTC. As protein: CASSASGKGFNEQFF.

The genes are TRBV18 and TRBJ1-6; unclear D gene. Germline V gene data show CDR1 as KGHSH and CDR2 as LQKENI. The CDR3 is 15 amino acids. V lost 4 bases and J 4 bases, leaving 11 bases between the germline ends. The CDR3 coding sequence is TGTGCCAGCTCACAAGACATTGGTTATAATTCACCCCTCCACTTT. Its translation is CASSQDIGYNSPLHF.

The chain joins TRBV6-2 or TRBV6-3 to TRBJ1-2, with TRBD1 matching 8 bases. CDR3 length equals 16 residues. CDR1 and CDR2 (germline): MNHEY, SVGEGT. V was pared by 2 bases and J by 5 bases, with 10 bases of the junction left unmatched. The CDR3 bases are TGTGCCAGCAGTTACCCGCAGGGGGCGCTGGGTTATGGCTACACCTTC. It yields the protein CASSYPQGALGYGYTF.

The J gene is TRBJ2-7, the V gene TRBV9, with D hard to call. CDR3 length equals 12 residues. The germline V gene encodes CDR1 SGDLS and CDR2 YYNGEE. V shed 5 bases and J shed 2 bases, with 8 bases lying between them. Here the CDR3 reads CASSGQTYEQYF. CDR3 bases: TGTGCCAGCAGTGGGCAAACCTACGAGCAGTACTTC.

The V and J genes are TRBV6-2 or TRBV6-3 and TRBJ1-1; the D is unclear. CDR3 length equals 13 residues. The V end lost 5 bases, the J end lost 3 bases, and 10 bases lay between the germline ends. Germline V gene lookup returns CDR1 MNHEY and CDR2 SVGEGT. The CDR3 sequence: CASSPQIYTEAFF. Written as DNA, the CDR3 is TGTGCCAGCAGTCCCCAGATTTACACTGAAGCTTTCTTT.

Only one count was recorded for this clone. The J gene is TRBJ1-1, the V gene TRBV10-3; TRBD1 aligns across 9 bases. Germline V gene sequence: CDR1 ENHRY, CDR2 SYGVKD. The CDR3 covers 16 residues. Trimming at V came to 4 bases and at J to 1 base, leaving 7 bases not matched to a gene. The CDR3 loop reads CAISARQGVRNTEAFF. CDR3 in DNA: TGTGCCATCAGTGCCCGACAGGGGGTTAGGAACACTGAAGCTTTCTTT.

In DNA form, the CDR3 reads TGTGCCAGCTCCAGGGAGGGCCTCTTCTCTGGAAACACCATATATTTT. This translates into CASSREGLFSGNTIYF. The chain has TRBV18 and TRBJ1-3; a weak D match, TRBD1 (5 bases). The germline V gene has CDR1 KGHSH and CDR2 LQKENI. V was clipped by 6 bases and J by 0 bases, with 15 bases between them. The CDR3 has 16 residues.

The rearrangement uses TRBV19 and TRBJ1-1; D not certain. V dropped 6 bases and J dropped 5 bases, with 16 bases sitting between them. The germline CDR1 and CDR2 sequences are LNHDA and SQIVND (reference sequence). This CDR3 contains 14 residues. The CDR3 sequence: CASSGERRRTEAFF. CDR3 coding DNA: TGTGCCAGTAGCGGGGAGCGGCGTAGAACTGAAGCTTTCTTT.

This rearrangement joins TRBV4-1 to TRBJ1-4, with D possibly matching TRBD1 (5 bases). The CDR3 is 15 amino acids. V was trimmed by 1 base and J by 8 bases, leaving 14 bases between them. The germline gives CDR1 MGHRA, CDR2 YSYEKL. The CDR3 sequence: CASSQGLGQGEKLFF. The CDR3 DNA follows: TGCGCCAGCAGCCAAGGTCTTGGGCAGGGCGAAAAACTGTTTTTT.

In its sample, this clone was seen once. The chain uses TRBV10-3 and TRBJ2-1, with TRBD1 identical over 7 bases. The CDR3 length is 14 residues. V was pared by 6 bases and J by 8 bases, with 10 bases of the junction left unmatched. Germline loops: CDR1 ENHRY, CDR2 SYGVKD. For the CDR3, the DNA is TGTGCCATCAGCGACCAAAAGGGACAGCATGAGCAGTTCTTC. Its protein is CAISDQKGQHEQFF.

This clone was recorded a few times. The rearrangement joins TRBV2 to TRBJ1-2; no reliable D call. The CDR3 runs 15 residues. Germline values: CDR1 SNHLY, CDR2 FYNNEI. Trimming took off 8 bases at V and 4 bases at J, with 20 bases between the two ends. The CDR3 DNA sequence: TGTGCCAGCCTCCCCCCCGGCGGCAACTCCTATGGCTACACCTTC. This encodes CASLPPGGNSYGYTF.

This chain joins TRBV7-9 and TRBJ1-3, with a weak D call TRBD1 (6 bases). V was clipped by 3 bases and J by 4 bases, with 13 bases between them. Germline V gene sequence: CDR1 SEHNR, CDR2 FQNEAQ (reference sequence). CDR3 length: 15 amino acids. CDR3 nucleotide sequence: TGTGCCAGCAGCTTCGCGGGGGCAAGAGGAAACACCATATATTTT. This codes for CASSFAGARGNTIYF.

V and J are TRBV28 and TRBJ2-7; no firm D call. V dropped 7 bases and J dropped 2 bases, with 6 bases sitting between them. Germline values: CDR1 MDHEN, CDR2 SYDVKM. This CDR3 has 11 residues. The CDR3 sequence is CASTSAYEQYV. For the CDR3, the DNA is TGTGCCAGCACCAGCGCCTACGAGCAGTACGTC.

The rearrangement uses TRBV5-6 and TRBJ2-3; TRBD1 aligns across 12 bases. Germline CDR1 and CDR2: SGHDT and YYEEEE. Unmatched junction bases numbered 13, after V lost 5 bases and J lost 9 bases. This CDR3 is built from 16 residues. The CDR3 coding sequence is TGTGCCAGCAGTATGGCTGGGACAGGGGGCATCGGGACGCAGTATTTT. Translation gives CASSMAGTGGIGTQYF.

In DNA form, the CDR3 reads TGTGCCAGCAGCTCGGACAGGGGGTACACTGAAGCTTTCTTT. This sequence encodes CASSSDRGYTEAFF. This chain joins TRBV7-2 and TRBJ1-1, with TRBD1 matching 10 bases. The germline V gene has CDR1 SGHTA and CDR2 FQGNSA. V lost 4 bases and J lost 3; bases outside the gene matches: 2. The CDR3 has 14 amino acids.

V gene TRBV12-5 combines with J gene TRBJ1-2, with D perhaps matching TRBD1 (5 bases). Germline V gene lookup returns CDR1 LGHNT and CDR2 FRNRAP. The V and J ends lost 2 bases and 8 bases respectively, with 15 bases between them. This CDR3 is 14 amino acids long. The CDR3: CASGLWAGLGGYTF. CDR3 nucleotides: TGTGCTAGTGGTTTGTGGGCAGGGCTTGGGGGCTACACCTTC.

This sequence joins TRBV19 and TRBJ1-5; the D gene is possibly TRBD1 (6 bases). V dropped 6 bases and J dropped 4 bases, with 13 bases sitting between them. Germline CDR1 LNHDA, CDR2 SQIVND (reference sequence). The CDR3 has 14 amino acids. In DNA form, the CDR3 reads TGTGCCAGTAGGGTCCGGGACATAAATCAGCCCCAGCATTTT. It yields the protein CASRVRDINQPQHF. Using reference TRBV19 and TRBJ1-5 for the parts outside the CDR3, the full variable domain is DGGITQSPKYLFRKEGQNVTLSCEQNLNHDAMYWYRQDPGQGLRLIYYSQIVNDFQKGDIAEGYSVSREKKESFPLTVTSAQKNPTAFYLCASRVRDINQPQHFGDGTRLSIL.

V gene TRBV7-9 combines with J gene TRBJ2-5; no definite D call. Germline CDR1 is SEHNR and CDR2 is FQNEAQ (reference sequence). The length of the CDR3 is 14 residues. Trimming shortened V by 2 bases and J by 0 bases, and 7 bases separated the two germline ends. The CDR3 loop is CASSLYTDQETQYF. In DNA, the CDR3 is TGTGCCAGCAGCTTATATACAGACCAAGAGACCCAGTACTTC.

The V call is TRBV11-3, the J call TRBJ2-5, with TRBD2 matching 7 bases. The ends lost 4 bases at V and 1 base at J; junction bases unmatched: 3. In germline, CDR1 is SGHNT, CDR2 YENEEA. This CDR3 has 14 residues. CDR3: CASSSGGVQETQYF. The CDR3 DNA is TGTGCCAGCAGCTCGGGGGGTGTCCAAGAGACCCAGTACTTC.

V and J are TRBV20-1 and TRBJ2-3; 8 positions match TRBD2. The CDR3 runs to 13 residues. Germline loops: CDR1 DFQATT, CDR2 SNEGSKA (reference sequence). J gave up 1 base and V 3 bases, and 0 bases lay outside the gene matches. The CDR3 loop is CSASSGGTDTQYF. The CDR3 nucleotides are TGCAGTGCTAGTAGCGGGGGCACAGATACGCAGTATTTT.

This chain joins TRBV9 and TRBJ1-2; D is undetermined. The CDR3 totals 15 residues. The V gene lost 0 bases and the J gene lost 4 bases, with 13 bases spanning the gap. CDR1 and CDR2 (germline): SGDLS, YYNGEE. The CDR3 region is CASSVAAGHPYGYTF. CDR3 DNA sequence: TGTGCCAGCAGCGTAGCGGCAGGCCACCCCTATGGCTACACCTTC. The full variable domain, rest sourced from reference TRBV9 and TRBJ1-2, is DSGVTQTPKHLITATGQRVTLRCSPRSGDLSVYWYQQSLDQGLQFLIQYYNGEERAKGNILERFSAQQFPDLHSELNLSSLELGDSALYFCASSVAAGHPYGYTFGSGTRLTVV.

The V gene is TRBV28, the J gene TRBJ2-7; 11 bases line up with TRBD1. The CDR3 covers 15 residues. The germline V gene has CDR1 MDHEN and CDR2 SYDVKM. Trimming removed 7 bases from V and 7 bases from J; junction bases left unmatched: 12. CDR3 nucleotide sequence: TGTGCCAGCAACCCGACCGGACAGGGGGCCCGGGAGCAGTACGTC. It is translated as CASNPTGQGAREQYV.